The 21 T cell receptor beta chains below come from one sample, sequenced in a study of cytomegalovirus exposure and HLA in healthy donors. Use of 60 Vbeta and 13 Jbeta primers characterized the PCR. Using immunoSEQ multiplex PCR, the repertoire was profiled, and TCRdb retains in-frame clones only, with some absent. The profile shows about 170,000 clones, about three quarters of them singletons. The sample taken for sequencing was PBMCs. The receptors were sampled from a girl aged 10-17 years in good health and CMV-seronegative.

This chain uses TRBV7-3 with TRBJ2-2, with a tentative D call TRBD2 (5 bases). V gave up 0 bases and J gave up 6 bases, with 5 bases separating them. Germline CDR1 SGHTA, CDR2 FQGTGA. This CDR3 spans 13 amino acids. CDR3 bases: TGTGCCAGCAGCTTAACCGGGGCCGGGGAGCTGTTTTTT. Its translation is CASSLTGAGELFF.

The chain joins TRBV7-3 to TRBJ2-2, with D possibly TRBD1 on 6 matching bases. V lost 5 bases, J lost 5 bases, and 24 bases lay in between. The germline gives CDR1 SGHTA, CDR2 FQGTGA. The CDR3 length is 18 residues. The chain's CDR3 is CASSPYWGPLPFTGELFF. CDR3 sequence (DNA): TGTGCCAGCAGCCCCTACTGGGGGCCCCTACCATTTACCGGGGAGCTGTTTTTT. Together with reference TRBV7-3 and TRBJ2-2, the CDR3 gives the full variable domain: GAGVSQTPSNKVTEKGKYVELRCDPISGHTALYWYRQSLGQGPEFLIYFQGTGAADDSGLPNDRFFAVRPEGSVSTLKIQRTERGDSAVYLCASSPYWGPLPFTGELFFGEGSRLTVL.

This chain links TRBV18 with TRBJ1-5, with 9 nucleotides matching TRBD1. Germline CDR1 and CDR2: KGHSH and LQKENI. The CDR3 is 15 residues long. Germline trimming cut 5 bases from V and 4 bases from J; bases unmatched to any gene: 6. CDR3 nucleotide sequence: TGTGCCAGCTCAGAACAGGGGGCTGTGAATCAGCCCCAGCATTTT. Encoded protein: CASSEQGAVNQPQHF.

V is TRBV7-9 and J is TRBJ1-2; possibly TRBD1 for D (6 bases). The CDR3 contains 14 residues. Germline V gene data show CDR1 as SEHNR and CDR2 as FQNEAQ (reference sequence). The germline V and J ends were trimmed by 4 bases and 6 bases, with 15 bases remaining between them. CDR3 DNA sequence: TGTGCCAGCAGCTCTCAGGGGTTCCGTGATGGCTACACCTTC. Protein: CASSSQGFRDGYTF.

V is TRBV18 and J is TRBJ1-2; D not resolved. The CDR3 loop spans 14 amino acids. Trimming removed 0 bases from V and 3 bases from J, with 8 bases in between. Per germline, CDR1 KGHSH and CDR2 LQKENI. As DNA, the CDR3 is TGTGCCAGCTCACCACCAGGCCGGGACTATGGCTACACCTTC. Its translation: CASSPPGRDYGYTF.

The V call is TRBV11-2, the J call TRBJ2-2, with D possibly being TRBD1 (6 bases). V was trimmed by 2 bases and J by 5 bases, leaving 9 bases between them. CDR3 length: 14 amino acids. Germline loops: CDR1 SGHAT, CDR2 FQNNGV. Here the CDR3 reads CASSLQDRTGELFF. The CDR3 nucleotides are TGTGCCAGCAGCTTACAAGACAGGACCGGGGAGCTGTTTTTT.

CDR3 loop: CASSPSKQGVSGSNQPQHF. The CDR3 bases are TGTGCCAGTAGCCCCTCTAAGCAGGGGGTTAGTGGTAGCAATCAGCCCCAGCATTTT. This chain connects TRBV19 to TRBJ1-5; 7 bases fit TRBD1. The CDR3 contains 19 residues. Germline values: CDR1 LNHDA, CDR2 SQIVND (reference sequence). The V and J ends lost 6 bases and 0 bases, in that order; junction bases with no gene match: 17.

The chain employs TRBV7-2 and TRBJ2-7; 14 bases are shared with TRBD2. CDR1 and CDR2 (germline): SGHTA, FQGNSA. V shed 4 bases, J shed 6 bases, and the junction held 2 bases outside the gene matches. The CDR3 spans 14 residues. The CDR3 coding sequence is TGTGCCAGCAGCTCGGGACTAGCGGGGGTCGAGCAGTACTTC. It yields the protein CASSSGLAGVEQYF.

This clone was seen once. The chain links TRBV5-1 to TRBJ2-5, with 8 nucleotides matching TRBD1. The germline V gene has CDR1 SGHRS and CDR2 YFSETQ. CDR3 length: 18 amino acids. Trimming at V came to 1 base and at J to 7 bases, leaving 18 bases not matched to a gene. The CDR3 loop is CASSLSPLPGQVRGTQYF. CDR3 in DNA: TGCGCCAGCAGCTTGTCCCCGTTACCGGGACAGGTGAGGGGGACCCAGTACTTC.

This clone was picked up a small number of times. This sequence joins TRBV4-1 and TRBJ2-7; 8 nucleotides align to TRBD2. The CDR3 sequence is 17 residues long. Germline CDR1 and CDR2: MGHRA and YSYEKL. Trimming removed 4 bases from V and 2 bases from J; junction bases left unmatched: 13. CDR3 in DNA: TGCGCCAGCAGCCCGACAACCGGGACTAGAGTTACCTACGAGCAGTACTTC. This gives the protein CASSPTTGTRVTYEQYF.

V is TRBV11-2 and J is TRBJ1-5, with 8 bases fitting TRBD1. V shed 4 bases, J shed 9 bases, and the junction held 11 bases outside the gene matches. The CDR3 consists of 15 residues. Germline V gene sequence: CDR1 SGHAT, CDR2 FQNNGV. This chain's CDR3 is CASSSDPGQERPQHF. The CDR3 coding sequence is TGTGCCAGCAGCTCTGATCCGGGACAGGAGCGGCCCCAGCATTTT.

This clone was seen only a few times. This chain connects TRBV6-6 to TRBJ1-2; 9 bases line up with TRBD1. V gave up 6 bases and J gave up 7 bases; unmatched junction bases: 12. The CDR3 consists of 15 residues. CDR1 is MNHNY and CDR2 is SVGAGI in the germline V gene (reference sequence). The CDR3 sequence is CASRSRSGTGLGYTF. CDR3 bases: TGTGCCAGCAGATCCCGATCCGGGACAGGGCTTGGCTACACCTTC.

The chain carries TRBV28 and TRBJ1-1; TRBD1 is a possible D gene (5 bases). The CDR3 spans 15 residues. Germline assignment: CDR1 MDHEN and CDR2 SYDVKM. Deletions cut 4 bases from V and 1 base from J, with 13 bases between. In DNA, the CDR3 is TGTGCCAGCAGTTCGGGGGGTGCGGCGAACACTGAAGCTTTCTTT. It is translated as CASSSGGAANTEAFF.

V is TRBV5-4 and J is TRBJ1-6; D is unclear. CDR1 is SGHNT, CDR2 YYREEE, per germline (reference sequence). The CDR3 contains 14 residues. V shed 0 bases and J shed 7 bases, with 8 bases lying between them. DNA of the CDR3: TGTGCCAGCAGCTTGGGACAAACAAATTCACCCCTCCACTTT. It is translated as CASSLGQTNSPLHF.

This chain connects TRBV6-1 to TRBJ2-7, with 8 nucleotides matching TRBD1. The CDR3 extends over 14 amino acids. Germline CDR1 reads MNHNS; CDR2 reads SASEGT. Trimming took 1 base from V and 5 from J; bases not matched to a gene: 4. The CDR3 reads CASSEGTGSDEQYF. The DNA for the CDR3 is TGTGCCAGCAGTGAAGGGACAGGGTCGGACGAGCAGTACTTC.

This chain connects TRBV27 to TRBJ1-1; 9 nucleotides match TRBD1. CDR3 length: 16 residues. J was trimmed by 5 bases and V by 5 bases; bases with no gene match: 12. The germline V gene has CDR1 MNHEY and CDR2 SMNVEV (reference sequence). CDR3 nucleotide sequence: TGTGCCAGCAGTAACCCCACCGGGACAGGGAGAACTGAAGCTTTCTTT. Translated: CASSNPTGTGRTEAFF.

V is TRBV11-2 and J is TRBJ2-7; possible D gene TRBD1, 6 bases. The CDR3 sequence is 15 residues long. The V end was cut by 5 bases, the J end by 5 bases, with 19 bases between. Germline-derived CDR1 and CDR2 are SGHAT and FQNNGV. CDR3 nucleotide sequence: TGTGCCAGCAGCCCGTTTACAGGGATTTATAACGAGCAGTACTTC. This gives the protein CASSPFTGIYNEQYF.

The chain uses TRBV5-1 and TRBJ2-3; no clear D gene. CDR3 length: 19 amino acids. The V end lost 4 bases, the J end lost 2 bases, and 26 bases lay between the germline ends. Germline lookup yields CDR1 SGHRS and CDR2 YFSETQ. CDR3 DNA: TGCGCCAGCAGCGGTCCAGAAAAACGCCTCTTCCGCCCCACAGATACGCAGTATTTT. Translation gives CASSGPEKRLFRPTDTQYF.

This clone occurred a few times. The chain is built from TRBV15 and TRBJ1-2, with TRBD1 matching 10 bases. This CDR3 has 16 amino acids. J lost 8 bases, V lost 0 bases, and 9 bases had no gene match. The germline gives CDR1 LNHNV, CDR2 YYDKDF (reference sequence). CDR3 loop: CATSRDMRQGAQGYTF. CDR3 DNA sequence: TGTGCCACCAGCAGAGATATGAGACAGGGGGCGCAAGGCTACACCTTC.

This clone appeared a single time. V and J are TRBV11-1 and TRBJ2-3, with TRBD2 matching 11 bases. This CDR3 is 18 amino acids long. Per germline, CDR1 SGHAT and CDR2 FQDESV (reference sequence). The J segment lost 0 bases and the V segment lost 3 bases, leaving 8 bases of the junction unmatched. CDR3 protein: CASSFNPLAGGSTDTQYF. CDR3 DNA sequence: TGTGCCAGCAGCTTCAACCCCCTAGCGGGGGGTAGCACAGATACGCAGTATTTT.

CDR3 nucleotide sequence: TGTGCCAGCAGAGGACAGGGATTTGAAGCTTTCTTT. Its protein is CASRGQGFEAFF. V gene TRBV2 combines with J gene TRBJ1-1; 8 nucleotides match TRBD1. CDR3 length: 12 residues. The V gene's germline CDR1 is SNHLY and CDR2 FYNNEI. After removal of 6 bases from V and 7 bases from J, the junction contained 4 bases not matched to a gene.